This T cell receptor (beta chain) was retrieved from a study of Ad26.COV2.S vaccination and SARS-CoV-2 variants (dated by TCRdb to the early 2020s). For the wider study: Vaccine-arm donors came from COV1001, a multicentre, randomized, double-blind, placebo-controlled phase I-IIa trial of Ad26.COV2.S in healthy adults. Ad26.COV2.S was administered intramuscularly at a dose of 5x10^10 or 1x10^11 viral particles, either as one shot or as two shots given 56 days apart. The specificity and breadth of SARS-CoV-2-reactive T cell receptors after Ad26.COV2.S vaccination were assessed by TCRbeta repertoire sequencing. A total of 32 samples were included in the TCR-sequenced set, comprising some 20 Ad26.COV2.S vaccine recipients, 5 placebo recipients and 8 SARS-CoV-2 convalescent individuals. Trial participants were randomized into five groups of five: low-dose or high-dose Ad26.COV2.S given once or twice, or placebo on both occasions. Investigators did not know the trial group allocation while performing experiments and assessing outcomes. What the authors observed across the whole study: The authors noted that total T cell responses may have been underestimated by the TCR breadth and depth analyses. Vaccine and placebo recipients had similar non-spike TCR breadth, a finding consistent with the vaccine containing only spike. After vaccination, spike-specific CD8+ and CD4+ T cell responses were reported to show substantial breadth. Higher spike-specific TCR breadth was observed in Ad26.COV2.S recipients than in placebo recipients (P = 0.0014). The study lacked the statistical power to compare responses across vaccine doses or regimens.

For this clone: No antigen is known for it. The sample holds no much larger clone one base away, and base qualities are not on file.

CDR1 and CDR2, looked up from the germline V gene, are SGDLS and YYNGEE. Clipping removes 3 bases from V and 5 bases from J, with 6 as the unmatched junction base count. The CDR3 runs 15 residues from the cysteine to the phenylalanine. The DNA shown is the 45-base CDR3, in frame from base 1. The immunoSEQ Assay was used to sequence TCRbeta CDR3 regions. After extraction, genomic DNA underwent amplification by bias-controlled multiplex PCR, followed by high-throughput sequencing. On the authors' methods: To quantify the absolute abundance of every unique TCRbeta CDR3 region, sequences were collapsed and filtered. T cell fraction was estimated by normalizing TCRbeta template counts to usable DNA, which was measured by amplifying reference genes present in all nucleated cells. Repertoire TCRs were annotated as SARS-CoV-2-specific when V gene, CDR3 amino acid sequence and J gene were exactly matched to a known reactive TCR set. MIRA supplied the reference SARS-CoV-2 TCR set, which was filtered for enrichment in COVID-19-positive ImmuneCODE repertoires so that public or cross-reactive TCRs were removed. Using the MIRA antigens, annotated TCRs were further analysed by specific ORF or by position within an ORF. Depth was the summed frequency of annotated unique rearrangements, while breadth was defined as annotated unique rearrangements over total unique productive rearrangements. TCR breadth was compared between groups using two-sided Wilcoxon rank-sum tests. Imported from immuneACCESS, the table was reduced by TCRdb to in-frame sequences with V and J called. These copies leave out some clones; in studies compared against another copy, an unresolved V gene accounts for under half, and the cause of the remainder is not known. For V, J and clone size, that table is used; D and trimming come from the DNA. Across this sample there are about 320,000 clones, with about 85% seen only once. Approximately 2% of the sample is taken by the ten largest.

Sample treatment or condition, as interpreted from the label and publication: around 19 received Ad26.COV2.S at low or high dose, single or two shots; roughly 5 received placebo; per-sample allocation not given. For vaccine and placebo recipients, repertoires were sequenced using samples collected on day 63 after the first injection. Between 29 July and 7 August 2020, Cohort 1b enrolled 25 adults aged 18-55 years at one site in Boston, USA. As a vaccine, Ad26.COV2.S was a replication-incompetent adenovirus type 26 vector that expressed a prefusion-stabilized SARS-CoV-2 spike protein derived from the original Wuhan strain.

This sequence originates from a person aged 18-65 years who received the Ad26.COV2.S COVID-19 vaccine or a placebo. The rearranged chain carries TRBV9 and TRBJ1-5, with 9 bases aligning to TRBD1. Sequenced material: peripheral blood, taken in a trial of Ad26.COV2.S vaccine versus placebo. The CDR3: CASSASGQGYQPQHF. The nucleotides read TGTGCCAGCAGCGCCTCGGGACAGGGTTATCAGCCCCAGCATTTT.